This TCR beta chain was captured in a study of shared T cell receptors in the human thymus. Generated by immunoSEQ multiplex PCR, the TCRdb table keeps only in-frame clones and is missing some. The sample holds about 660,000 clones, approximately 90% seen once. The germline V gene encodes CDR1 SGHVS and CDR2 FQNEAQ. With 1 base clipped from V and 1 base from J, the junction kept 5 bases outside the gene matches. CDR3 length: 17 residues. The table lists this clone with a few counts. The same specimen was also included in a second study, on human thymus T cells. This second study says: Among the donors, all were healthy Finnish infants having corrective surgery for congenital heart defects. In corrective heart surgery, resections were taken, and these provided the thymus tissue. Among thymic and blood repertoires, usage of V and J genes appeared biased. Thymic repertoires from unrelated individuals overlapped highly, related research reported.

The TCR originated in a boy in the first two years of life with a congenital heart defect. This chain joins TRBV7-8 and TRBJ2-1, with 9 bases that match TRBD2. The sequenced sample consisted of thymocytes. This chain's CDR3 is CASSLEGGRGSYNEQFF. The CDR3 DNA follows: TGTGCCAGCAGCTTAGAGGGCGGGAGGGGGTCCTACAATGAGCAGTTCTTC.